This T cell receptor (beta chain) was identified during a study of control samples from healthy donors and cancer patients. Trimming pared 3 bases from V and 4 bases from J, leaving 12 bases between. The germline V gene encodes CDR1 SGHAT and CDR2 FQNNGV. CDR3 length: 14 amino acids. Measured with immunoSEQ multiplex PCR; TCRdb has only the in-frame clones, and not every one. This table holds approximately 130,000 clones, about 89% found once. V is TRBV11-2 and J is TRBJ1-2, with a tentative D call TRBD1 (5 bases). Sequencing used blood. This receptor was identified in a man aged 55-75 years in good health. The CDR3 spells CASSFSEGTYGYTF. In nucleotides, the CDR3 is TGTGCCAGCAGCTTTTCGGAGGGGACCTATGGCTACACCTTC.